This T cell receptor beta chain was sequenced in a study of T-cell reconstitution after alpha-beta-depleted transplantation in children listed by TCRdb under 2016. For context, the study as a whole: Using TCR repertoire profiling, the study followed T-cell immune reconstitution in a quantitative way in children after TCRalphabeta/CD19-depleted allogeneic hematopoietic cell transplantation.

As concerns this clonotype: The target of this receptor is not known. Base qualities were left out, and no much larger clone turns up one base away.

The CDR3 holds 15 amino acids from the cysteine to the phenylalanine. Here the CDR3 DNA is all that survives: 45 bases in frame from base 1. CDR1 and CDR2 (SGHRS, YFSETQ) derive from the germline V gene. Trimming costs V 0 bases and J 1 base, and their ends lie 10 bases apart. Overall study results and their limits: Hyperexpanded clone frequencies declined over subsequent months; after one year, T-cell counts and TCRbeta diversity were mostly attributed to newly produced T cells. In some patients, the high TCRbeta diversity seen at day 60 was put down to recipient T cells and intrathymic progenitors that had survived conditioning. Apparently early alphabetaT-cell count recovery about two months after transplant reportedly relied on only several hundred rapidly expanded clones derived from non-depleted graft cells.

The label giving this sample's treatment or condition can be read as: allogeneic hematopoietic cell transplantation with graft depleted of TCRalphabeta T cells and CD19 B cells. Transplant recipients were children who received TCRalphabeta/CD19-depleted allogeneic hematopoietic cell grafts. Library prep was done by PCR. Sequencing instrument: Illumina HiSeq 2500. To normalize quantification of the TCRbeta repertoire, the TCR libraries were built with molecular barcoding that relied on unique molecular identifiers. Starting from the raw public reads, TCRdb applied fastp trimming at Q25, assembled clones with MiXCR and retained in-frame beta chains. Duplicate CDR3 protein sequences are folded into a single record with the most common DNA and genes. The sample includes about 420,000 distinct CDR3 sequences, with roughly 15% observed a single time. Over 25% of the sample is in the top ten clones.

The origin of this receptor is a boy under three years old who had a stem cell transplant for Wiskott-Aldrich syndrome, so the T cells may come from the graft donor. Recombination linked TRBV5-1 to TRBJ1-2, with the D gene call left open. Specimen: PBMCs, mostly from graft donor cells, collected 360 days after TCRalphabeta/CD19-depleted stem cell transplant. CDR3 sequence: CASSLEYPRNYGYTF. The DNA sequence is as follows: TGCGCCAGCAGCTTGGAATACCCGCGTAACTATGGCTACACCTTC.